The 28 T cell receptor beta chains given below trace back to one sample, sequenced in a study of blood T cell repertoires in COVID-19. Produced via immunoSEQ multiplex PCR; TCRdb's table is partial and in-frame only. The profile shows approximately 190,000 clones, about 85% of them singletons. Sequencing was performed on PBMCs or T cells enriched from blood (not recorded which). All receptors come from a woman aged 40 to 49 in a cohort exposed to, infected with or recovered from COVID-19 (not recorded which).

This chain joins TRBV5-1 and TRBJ2-2; perhaps TRBD1 as D (5 bases). V gave up 4 bases and J gave up 1 base, with 5 bases separating them. CDR3 size: 13 residues. The germline V gene encodes CDR1 SGHRS and CDR2 YFSETQ. This CDR3 reads CASSRGNTGELFF. Written as DNA, the CDR3 is TGCGCCAGCAGCAGGGGGAACACCGGGGAGCTGTTTTTT.

V gene TRBV5-1 combines with J gene TRBJ2-3; perhaps TRBD2 as D (5 bases). The ends were cut back, 4 bases at V and 2 bases at J, with 11 bases in the middle. Looked up from germline, CDR1 is SGHRS and CDR2 is YFSETQ. There are 14 residues in the CDR3. This chain's CDR3 is CASSRGSYTDTQYF. The CDR3 DNA reads as TGCGCCAGCAGCCGAGGGTCCTACACAGATACGCAGTATTTT. The full variable domain, completed using reference TRBV5-1 and TRBJ2-3, is KAGVTQTPRYLIKTRGQQVTLSCSPISGHRSVSWYQQTPGQGLQFLFEYFSETQRNKGNFPGRFSGRQFSNSRSEMNVSTLELGDSALYLCASSRGSYTDTQYFGPGTRLTVL.

This chain links TRBV9 with TRBJ2-2, with 7 bases aligning to TRBD2. V was clipped by 4 bases and J by 6 bases; unmatched bases: 15. In germline, CDR1 is SGDLS, CDR2 YYNGEE. The CDR3 is 17 residues long. CDR3 sequence: CASSPFAGVEIPGELFF. The CDR3 DNA follows: TGTGCCAGCAGCCCTTTTGCGGGAGTGGAAATCCCCGGGGAGCTGTTTTTT.

The V and J genes are TRBV5-1 and TRBJ2-1; 12 bases map to TRBD2. V lost 0 bases and J lost 10; bases outside the gene matches: 2. Germline CDR1 reads SGHRS; CDR2 reads YFSETQ. This CDR3 is 14 amino acids long. In DNA, the CDR3 is TGCGCCAGCAGCTTGGGACTAGCGGGGGACGAGCAGTTCTTC. Translated, it gives CASSLGLAGDEQFF.

This chain connects TRBV5-8 to TRBJ1-2; D remains ambiguous. Per germline, CDR1 SGHTS and CDR2 YDEGEE. Trimming shortened V by 4 bases and J by 6 bases, and 22 bases separated the two germline ends. This CDR3 comprises 16 residues. In DNA form, the CDR3 reads TGTGCCAGCAGCGCTTACACCGAGTCCCGGCGGGATGGCTACACCTTC. Protein product: CASSAYTESRRDGYTF.

The gene calls are TRBV5-1 and TRBJ1-1; 7 nucleotides align to TRBD1. V dropped 2 bases and J dropped 5; count of bases not matched to a gene: 18. The CDR3 length is 18 residues. Germline V lookup: CDR1 SGHRS, CDR2 YFSETQ. The CDR3 spells CASSFVTQTGNSNTEAFF. CDR3 coding DNA: TGCGCCAGCAGCTTTGTAACTCAGACAGGGAACAGTAATACTGAAGCTTTCTTT.

The chain employs TRBV30 and TRBJ2-1; the D gene is possibly TRBD1 (5 bases). Germline V gene lookup returns CDR1 GTSNPN and CDR2 SVGIG (reference sequence). V lost 1 base to trimming and J lost 1 base, with 11 bases between them. CDR3 length: 15 amino acids. This CDR3 is CAWSAGGQSYNEQFF. For the CDR3, the DNA is TGTGCCTGGAGTGCGGGCGGACAATCCTACAATGAGCAGTTCTTC.

The CDR3: CASSEQGGDEKLFF. In DNA form, the CDR3 reads TGTGCCAGCAGTGAACAGGGGGGAGATGAAAAACTGTTTTTT. This rearrangement joins TRBV2 to TRBJ1-4, with 7 nucleotides matching TRBD1. V lost 2 bases and J lost 6; bases outside the gene matches: 3. The CDR3 runs to 14 residues. Per germline, CDR1 SNHLY and CDR2 FYNNEI.

The chain recombines TRBV24-1 with TRBJ2-1; 9 nucleotides agree with TRBD1. In germline, CDR1 is KGHDR, CDR2 SFDVKD. This CDR3 contains 16 residues. J lost 7 bases, V lost 3 bases, and 9 bases had no gene match. CDR3 DNA sequence: TGTGCCACCAGTGATCCCGGGACAGGGACGTGGAATGAGCAGTTCTTC. Translating gives CATSDPGTGTWNEQFF.

The chain joins TRBV6-5 to TRBJ1-6; D uncertain. Germline CDR1 MNHEY, CDR2 SVGAGI. The CDR3 consists of 15 residues. Trimming cost V 0 bases and J 7 bases, with 10 bases left between them. Here the CDR3 DNA reads TGTGCCAGCAGTTACTCCGGGGTTGCAAATTCACCCCTCCACTTT. Protein: CASSYSGVANSPLHF.

J is TRBJ2-2 and V is TRBV19; D possibly corresponds to TRBD1 (5 bases). Germline CDR1 LNHDA, CDR2 SQIVND (reference sequence). V gave up 5 bases and J gave up 3 bases, with 13 bases separating them. This CDR3 is built from 15 residues. CDR3 nucleotides: TGTGCCAGTAGTGCTTATCAAGGGGACACCGGGGAGCTGTTTTTT. It translates to CASSAYQGDTGELFF.

The chain employs TRBV9 and TRBJ2-1; 9 bases are shared with TRBD1. The J segment lost 4 bases and the V segment lost 4 bases, leaving 9 bases of the junction unmatched. This CDR3 contains 16 residues. Germline-derived CDR1 and CDR2 are SGDLS and YYNGEE. CDR3 coding DNA: TGTGCCAGCAGCTTAACAGGGGGCACATATTACAATGAGCAGTTCTTC. Encoded protein: CASSLTGGTYYNEQFF.

The count of this clone is one. This chain uses TRBV7-9 with TRBJ1-1; 10 positions match TRBD1. The V segment lost 1 base and the J segment 7 bases; nucleotides outside the gene matches: 3. This CDR3 comprises 14 residues. Germline loops: CDR1 SEHNR, CDR2 FQNEAQ (reference sequence). Here the CDR3 reads CASSLGDRGLEAFF. CDR3 coding DNA: TGTGCCAGCAGCTTAGGGGACAGGGGACTTGAAGCTTTCTTT.

This clone was detected only once. The V gene is TRBV19, the J gene TRBJ2-1; 9 nucleotides align to TRBD2. This CDR3 has 16 residues. Per germline, CDR1 LNHDA and CDR2 SQIVND (reference sequence). J was trimmed by 5 bases and V by 1 base; bases with no gene match: 6. CDR3 amino acids: CASSIVGLAGNNEQFF. The DNA for the CDR3 is TGTGCCAGTAGTATAGTTGGGCTAGCGGGAAACAATGAGCAGTTCTTC.

The table lists this clone with a count of one. V is TRBV6-5 and J is TRBJ2-1; 10 positions agree with TRBD1. V gave up 5 bases and J gave up 9 bases; unmatched junction bases: 10. From germline, CDR1 is MNHEY and CDR2 SVGAGI. The CDR3 runs to 15 residues. CDR3 amino acids: CASSPFLTGGVEQFF. CDR3 nucleotides: TGTGCCAGCAGTCCTTTTCTGACAGGGGGCGTTGAGCAGTTCTTC.

V is TRBV6-1 and J is TRBJ1-1; 8 bases match TRBD1. There are 16 residues in the CDR3. The J segment lost 7 bases and the V segment lost 2 bases, leaving 12 bases of the junction unmatched. Per germline, CDR1 MNHNS and CDR2 SASEGT. The CDR3 nucleotides are TGTGCCAGCAGTGAACGAGATCGGACAGGGAGTTTTGAAGCTTTCTTT. Residues: CASSERDRTGSFEAFF.

The chain employs TRBV14 and TRBJ2-1, with 7 bases that match TRBD2. The trim removed 1 base at V and 4 bases at J, leaving 4 bases unmatched. Germline CDR1 reads SGHDN; CDR2 reads FVKESK. The length of the CDR3 is 15 residues. The CDR3: CASSQGAGVYNEQFF. The CDR3 DNA is TGTGCCAGCAGCCAAGGGGCGGGAGTATACAATGAGCAGTTCTTC.

The chain joins TRBV18 to TRBJ1-2, with 10 positions matching TRBD1. Unmatched junction bases numbered 7, after V lost 3 bases and J lost 6 bases. Germline V gene lookup returns CDR1 KGHSH and CDR2 LQKENI. The CDR3 runs 15 residues. The CDR3 coding sequence is TGTGCCAGCTCACCGCCGGGACAGGGGATACATGGCTACACCTTC. Amino acids: CASSPPGQGIHGYTF.

J is TRBJ2-2 and V is TRBV29-1; no reliable D call. V dropped 3 bases and J dropped 0 bases, with 5 bases sitting between them. The germline gives CDR1 SQVTM, CDR2 ANQGSEA. The CDR3 consists of 13 residues. CDR3 bases: TGCAGCGTTGACTTCGCGAACACCGGGGAGCTGTTTTTT. Its protein product is CSVDFANTGELFF.

Only one count was recorded for this clone. The chain is built from TRBV27 and TRBJ2-1; 7 nucleotides line up with TRBD1. From germline, CDR1 is MNHEY and CDR2 SMNVEV (reference sequence). Unmatched junction bases numbered 7, after V lost 5 bases and J lost 9 bases. The CDR3 sequence is 13 residues long. The CDR3 region is CASSLSAGGEQFF. CDR3 nucleotides: TGTGCCAGCAGTCTAAGCGCAGGGGGTGAGCAGTTCTTC.

The table lists this clone with a count of one. The chain employs TRBV4-1 and TRBJ2-5; TRBD2 matches at 13 bases. This CDR3 is 15 amino acids long. Germline CDR1 reads MGHRA; CDR2 reads YSYEKL. V shed 8 bases, J shed 4 bases, and the junction held 7 bases outside the gene matches. The CDR3 nucleotides read TGCGCCAGCGGAGGACTAGCGGGAGTTGGAGAGACCCAGTACTTC. It translates to CASGGLAGVGETQYF.

The J gene is TRBJ2-7, the V gene TRBV5-1; weak D call: TRBD1 (7 bases). The CDR3 sequence is 16 residues long. The germline V gene has CDR1 SGHRS and CDR2 YFSETQ. Between the trimmed V and J ends, which lost 4 bases and 4 bases, there was a span of 21 bases. In DNA, the CDR3 is TGCGCCAGCAGCGCGCTCAACCAGGGGGGCCTTTACGAGCAGTACTTC. This translates into CASSALNQGGLYEQYF.

J is TRBJ2-1 and V is TRBV9; 9 bases line up with TRBD2. CDR3 length equals 17 residues. V shed 0 bases, J shed 8 bases, and the junction held 12 bases outside the gene matches. Germline CDR1 SGDLS, CDR2 YYNGEE. CDR3 loop: CASSVVPGSGGWDEQFF. The CDR3, as DNA: TGTGCCAGCAGCGTAGTTCCCGGTAGCGGGGGTTGGGATGAGCAGTTCTTC.

The chain employs TRBV7-9 and TRBJ1-3, with 7 bases that match TRBD1. J gave up 0 bases and V 5 bases, and 1 base lay outside the gene matches. CDR3 length: 14 residues. The germline CDR1 and CDR2 sequences are SEHNR and FQNEAQ (reference sequence). The CDR3 region has the DNA TGTGCCAGCAGCCAGGGGGTCTCTGGAAACACCATATATTTT. Amino acids: CASSQGVSGNTIYF.

J is TRBJ2-1 and V is TRBV24-1; 12 bases fit TRBD2. This CDR3 has 16 amino acids. V lost 1 base to trimming and J lost 10 bases; unmatched junction nucleotides: 7. From germline, CDR1 is KGHDR and CDR2 SFDVKD. CDR3 sequence (DNA): TGTGCCACCAGTGATTTAGGGCTAGCGGGGGGGCAAGAGCAGTTCTTC. It codes for CATSDLGLAGGQEQFF.

J is TRBJ2-1 and V is TRBV30; 7 nucleotides align to TRBD1. J was trimmed by 10 bases and V by 1 base; bases with no gene match: 4. Germline V gene data show CDR1 as GTSNPN and CDR2 as SVGIG (reference sequence). The CDR3 totals 12 residues. CDR3 nucleotide sequence: TGTGCCTGGAGTGAGGGGGCATGGGAGCAGTTCTTC. Translated, it gives CAWSEGAWEQFF.

V gene TRBV28 combines with J gene TRBJ2-2; D may be TRBD1 (6 bases). The V and J ends lost 1 base and 9 bases respectively, with 15 bases between them. The germline gives CDR1 MDHEN, CDR2 SYDVKM. This CDR3 is 15 amino acids long. The CDR3 reads CASSLSQGLIRELFF. CDR3 in DNA: TGTGCCAGCAGTTTATCTCAGGGGCTAATCAGGGAGCTGTTTTTT.

This clone appeared once. J is TRBJ2-7 and V is TRBV10-1; weak D call: TRBD1 (6 bases). Trimming stripped 3 bases from V and 3 bases from J, with 15 bases between. This CDR3 contains 15 residues. CDR1 and CDR2 from the germline V gene are WNHNN and SYGVQD (reference sequence). CDR3 residues: CASSDKQGIGYEQYF. The CDR3 coding sequence is TGCGCCAGCAGTGACAAACAGGGAATCGGCTACGAGCAGTACTTC.